Sequencing of this T cell receptor (beta chain) was carried out in a study of OX40 agonist ivuxolimab in advanced cancers. Study at large: An anti-OX40 (CD134) antibody with agonistic activity, ivuxolimab, was administered to patients. Treatment received earlier with anti-PD-1, anti-PD-L1 or anti-CTLA-4 agents was allowed, and less than 45% had some. Whole-study findings and limits: Nonresponders included some who also had low normalized T-cell clonal expansion.

Sequenced by immunoSEQ multiplex PCR; TCRdb stores in-frame clones only, minus some. The data contain 48,000 or so clones, approximately 84% of them singletons. Remarks on this clone: Its cognate antigen is unknown. A junction boundary mismatches the germline segment, possibly from a read error.

Germline loops: CDR1 MNHEY, CDR2 SVGAGI. There are 12 residues in the CDR3. This material consisted of CD4+ or CD8+ T cells sorted from blood, taken in a trial of the OX40 agonist ivuxolimab. The chain employs TRBV6-5 and TRBJ2-1; 11 bases match TRBD2. This TCR was sampled from an adult with an advanced solid tumor such as melanoma, head and neck, liver or kidney cancer. CDR3 sequence: CASSGTSGGPLF. The CDR3 nucleotides are TGTGCCAGCTCCGGGACTAGCGGCGGCCCACTCTTC.